Listed below are T cell receptor beta chains from one sample, sequenced in a study of regulatory T cells in long-lasting Graves disease. TCRdb used MiXCR to reprocess the multiplex PCR reads, holding one entry per CDR3 protein. The sample yields 450,000 to 600,000 distinct CDR3 sequences, about 13% seen once. These records were also assigned to another study, of T cells in Graves' hyperthyroidism and ophthalmopathy.

The sample consisted of peripheral blood mononuclear cells (PBMCs), taken at new diagnosis, from a patient treated with antithyroid drugs. Receptors were obtained from a man aged 25 to 40 with Graves disease. Each CDR3 is given with its conserved first and last residue. Fields, in order: CDR3 protein, CDR3 DNA, V gene, D gene, J gene, clone size. D genes are given only for firm matches. Where a row states a size, it is once, few, many or the class of an expanded clone; other rows omit it.

CDR3aa: CASCKEGSNQPQHF
CDR3nt: TGTGCCAGTTGTAAAGAGGGGAGCAATCAGCCCCAGCATTTT
v_gene: TRBV19
d_gene: .
j_gene: TRBJ1-5
abundance: many

CDR3aa: CASSESGGTVLFGELFF
CDR3nt: TGTGCCAGCAGTGAAAGCGGCGGAACCGTCCTATTCGGGGAGCTGTTTTTT
v_gene: TRBV6-2/TRBV6-3
d_gene: .
j_gene: TRBJ2-2
abundance: few

CDR3aa: CASSAAGTGEDGYTF
CDR3nt: TGTGCCAGCAGCGCCGCCGGGACAGGGGAAGATGGCTACACCTTC
v_gene: TRBV7-9
d_gene: TRBD1
j_gene: TRBJ1-2
abundance: many

CDR3aa: CASSPFPSGETQYF
CDR3nt: TGTGCCAGCAGCCCCTTCCCTAGCGGGGAGACCCAGTACTTC
v_gene: TRBV7-2
d_gene: TRBD2
j_gene: TRBJ2-5
abundance: many

CDR3aa: CASSQVFPDRAGNQPQHF
CDR3nt: TGTGCCAGCAGCCAAGTTTTCCCCGACAGGGCAGGCAATCAGCCCCAGCATTTT
v_gene: TRBV3-1
d_gene: TRBD1
j_gene: TRBJ1-5
abundance: few

CDR3aa: CASSARGTDYNYGYTF
CDR3nt: TGTGCCAGCAGCGCCCGAGGGACAGACTATAACTATGGCTACACCTTC
v_gene: TRBV9
d_gene: TRBD1
j_gene: TRBJ1-2
abundance: few

CDR3aa: CASAWGQNTYEQYF
CDR3nt: TGTGCCAGCGCTTGGGGGCAGAACACCTACGAGCAGTACTTC
v_gene: TRBV5-6
d_gene: .
j_gene: TRBJ2-7
abundance: many

CDR3aa: CASSLDGRYEQYF
CDR3nt: TGTGCCAGCAGCTTAGACGGGAGGTACGAGCAGTACTTC
v_gene: TRBV11-2
d_gene: TRBD2
j_gene: TRBJ2-7
abundance: many

CDR3aa: CAWSHGREDTQYF
CDR3nt: TGTGCCTGGAGTCACGGCAGGGAAGATACGCAGTATTTT
v_gene: TRBV30
d_gene: .
j_gene: TRBJ2-3
abundance: .

CDR3aa: CASSYSGGADTQYF
CDR3nt: TGTGCCAGCAGTTACTCAGGGGGTGCAGATACGCAGTATTTT
v_gene: TRBV6-5
d_gene: .
j_gene: TRBJ2-3
abundance: many

CDR3aa: CASRESTTGQPQHF
CDR3nt: TGCGCCAGCAGGGAGTCAACCACCGGTCAGCCCCAGCATTTT
v_gene: TRBV10-2
d_gene: .
j_gene: TRBJ1-5
abundance: few

CDR3aa: CSARDGGSNQPQHF
CDR3nt: TGCAGTGCTAGAGATGGTGGAAGCAATCAGCCCCAGCATTTT
v_gene: TRBV20-1
d_gene: .
j_gene: TRBJ1-5
abundance: many

CDR3aa: CASSPGSTGELFF
CDR3nt: TGCGCCAGCAGTCCCGGTTCCACCGGGGAGCTGTTTTTT
v_gene: TRBV10-2
d_gene: .
j_gene: TRBJ2-2
abundance: .

CDR3aa: CASSPTGLHNDEQYF
CDR3nt: TGTGCCAGCTCACCAACGGGACTACACAACGACGAGCAGTACTTC
v_gene: TRBV18
d_gene: TRBD2
j_gene: TRBJ2-7
abundance: .

CDR3aa: CASSLITGALYQETQYF
CDR3nt: TGTGCCAGCAGCTTGATAACGGGAGCCCTGTACCAAGAGACCCAGTACTTC
v_gene: TRBV5-6
d_gene: .
j_gene: TRBJ2-5
abundance: .

CDR3aa: CASGLDGTRRAFF
CDR3nt: TGTGCTAGTGGTTTGGATGGGACCCGGCGGGCTTTCTTT
v_gene: TRBV12-5
d_gene: .
j_gene: TRBJ1-1
abundance: few

CDR3aa: CASRLQGARTEAFF
CDR3nt: TGTGCCAGCAGATTACAGGGGGCGCGGACTGAAGCTTTCTTT
v_gene: TRBV6-1
d_gene: TRBD1
j_gene: TRBJ1-1
abundance: many

CDR3aa: CASSQVRGGYEQYF
CDR3nt: TGCGCCAGCAGCCAAGTCCGGGGAGGCTACGAGCAGTACTTC
v_gene: TRBV4-1
d_gene: .
j_gene: TRBJ2-7
abundance: many

CDR3aa: CASSLEGNQETQYF
CDR3nt: TGTGCCAGCAGTTTAGAAGGGAATCAAGAGACCCAGTACTTC
v_gene: TRBV12-3/TRBV12-4
d_gene: .
j_gene: TRBJ2-5
abundance: few

CDR3aa: CSALLGQGLEQYF
CDR3nt: TGCAGTGCTCTCTTGGGACAGGGGCTCGAGCAGTACTTC
v_gene: TRBV20-1
d_gene: TRBD1
j_gene: TRBJ2-7
abundance: few

CDR3aa: CSARQFNQPQHF
CDR3nt: TGCAGTGCTAGACAGTTCAATCAGCCCCAGCATTTT
v_gene: TRBV20-1
d_gene: .
j_gene: TRBJ1-5
abundance: few

CDR3aa: CASSIGVEGEQYF
CDR3nt: TGTGCCAGTAGTATAGGGGTGGAGGGGGAGCAGTACTTC
v_gene: TRBV19
d_gene: .
j_gene: TRBJ2-7
abundance: few

CDR3aa: CSVEDGFGSLPRTDTQYF
CDR3nt: TGCAGCGTTGAAGATGGTTTTGGGAGTCTGCCCCGCACAGATACGCAGTATTTT
v_gene: TRBV29-1
d_gene: .
j_gene: TRBJ2-3
abundance: .

CDR3aa: CASSVDWTALSNQPQHF
CDR3nt: TGTGCCAGTAGTGTAGATTGGACAGCCTTGAGCAATCAGCCCCAGCATTTT
v_gene: TRBV19
d_gene: .
j_gene: TRBJ1-5
abundance: .

CDR3aa: CASSIQWTIYNEQFF
CDR3nt: TGTGCCAGCAGTATTCAATGGACGATCTACAATGAGCAGTTCTTC
v_gene: TRBV12-3/TRBV12-4
d_gene: .
j_gene: TRBJ2-1
abundance: many

CDR3aa: CATTADRGPGNTIYF
CDR3nt: TGTGCCACCACCGCGGACAGGGGTCCTGGAAACACCATATATTTT
v_gene: TRBV15
d_gene: TRBD1
j_gene: TRBJ1-3
abundance: .

CDR3aa: CASSSWGQGDEQYF
CDR3nt: TGTGCCAGCAGTTCCTGGGGACAGGGGGACGAGCAGTACTTC
v_gene: TRBV12-3/TRBV12-4
d_gene: TRBD1
j_gene: TRBJ2-7
abundance: many

CDR3aa: CASSRDRGRVLF
CDR3nt: TGTGCCAGCAGTCGGGACAGGGGGAGGGTTTTGTTT
v_gene: TRBV12-3/TRBV12-4
d_gene: TRBD1
j_gene: TRBJ1-1
abundance: many

CDR3aa: CRPLVDYTF
CDR3nt: TGCAGGCCACTAGTCGACTACACCTTC
v_gene: TRBV20-1
d_gene: .
j_gene: TRBJ1-2
abundance: many

CDR3aa: CASSPTRESPNRYF
CDR3nt: TGTGCCAGCTCTCCGACTCGGGAGAGCCCCAATCGATACTTC
v_gene: TRBV18
d_gene: .
j_gene: TRBJ2-4
abundance: .

CDR3aa: CAWPTGRTEPQYF
CDR3nt: TGTGCCTGGCCCACGGGACGTACAGAGCCCCAGTACTTC
v_gene: TRBV30
d_gene: .
j_gene: TRBJ2-5
abundance: many

CDR3aa: CASSFLKPSGSPQETQYF
CDR3nt: TGTGCCAGCAGTTTTCTAAAGCCTAGCGGGAGCCCACAAGAGACCCAGTACTTC
v_gene: TRBV27
d_gene: TRBD2
j_gene: TRBJ2-5
abundance: many

CDR3aa: CASSQSLRGYTF
CDR3nt: TGTGCCAGCAGCCAATCATTAAGGGGCTACACCTTC
v_gene: TRBV3-1
d_gene: .
j_gene: TRBJ1-2
abundance: many

CDR3aa: CASSLSGIDGYTF
CDR3nt: TGTGCCAGCAGCTTGTCGGGTATCGATGGCTACACCTTC
v_gene: TRBV7-8
d_gene: .
j_gene: TRBJ1-2
abundance: many

CDR3aa: CASSLGISGRVSTGELFF
CDR3nt: TGTGCCAGCAGTTTAGGGATTAGCGGGAGAGTAAGCACCGGGGAGCTGTTTTTT
v_gene: TRBV27
d_gene: TRBD2
j_gene: TRBJ2-2
abundance: .

CDR3aa: CATPFGGRLNSLAGNTIYF
CDR3nt: TGTGCCACCCCCTTCGGGGGCCGGTTAAATTCCCTGGCCGGAAACACCATATATTTT
v_gene: TRBV15
d_gene: .
j_gene: TRBJ1-3
abundance: few

CDR3aa: CASSLVPAGGLSTDTQYF
CDR3nt: TGCGCCAGCAGCTTGGTACCAGCGGGAGGGTTGAGCACAGATACGCAGTATTTT
v_gene: TRBV5-1
d_gene: TRBD2
j_gene: TRBJ2-3
abundance: many

CDR3aa: CSAQSGRGPFGYGYTF
CDR3nt: TGCAGTGCCCAAAGCGGAAGGGGGCCGTTCGGGTATGGCTACACCTTC
v_gene: TRBV20-1
d_gene: TRBD1
j_gene: TRBJ1-2
abundance: many

CDR3aa: CASSLWGGEQPQHF
CDR3nt: TGTGCCAGCAGTTTATGGGGGGGAGAACAGCCCCAGCATTTT
v_gene: TRBV27
d_gene: .
j_gene: TRBJ1-5
abundance: .

CDR3aa: CASSLGTEPNYGYTF
CDR3nt: TGTGCCAGTAGTTTGGGGACCGAGCCTAACTATGGCTACACCTTC
v_gene: TRBV19
d_gene: .
j_gene: TRBJ1-2
abundance: once

CDR3aa: CASSLVYGFGTDTQYF
CDR3nt: TGCGCCAGCAGCTTGGTTTACGGGTTCGGGACAGATACGCAGTATTTT
v_gene: TRBV5-1
d_gene: .
j_gene: TRBJ2-3
abundance: few

CDR3aa: CASSEALDLRGRSNQPQHF
CDR3nt: TGTGCCAGCAGTGAAGCACTAGATCTTCGGGGACGTTCCAATCAGCCCCAGCATTTT
v_gene: TRBV2
d_gene: .
j_gene: TRBJ1-5
abundance: .

CDR3aa: CSAWTSGEADTQYF
CDR3nt: TGCAGTGCTTGGACTAGCGGGGAGGCAGATACGCAGTATTTT
v_gene: TRBV20-1
d_gene: TRBD2
j_gene: TRBJ2-3
abundance: many

CDR3aa: CASSESRGARGDYGYTF
CDR3nt: TGCGCCAGCAGTGAGTCGAGGGGCGCCCGGGGCGACTATGGCTACACCTTC
v_gene: TRBV10-2
d_gene: .
j_gene: TRBJ1-2
abundance: few

CDR3aa: CASSALPSGRVIGELFF
CDR3nt: TGTGCCAGCAGTGCCCTGCCTAGCGGGAGGGTTATCGGGGAGCTGTTTTTT
v_gene: TRBV27
d_gene: TRBD2
j_gene: TRBJ2-2
abundance: many

CDR3aa: CASSSNLDPEQYF
CDR3nt: TGTGCCAGCAGCTCCAATCTAGATCCCGAGCAGTACTTC
v_gene: TRBV7-8
d_gene: .
j_gene: TRBJ2-7
abundance: many

CDR3aa: CASSLSPGQGAYEQYF
CDR3nt: TGTGCCAGCAGTTTATCACCGGGACAGGGGGCCTACGAGCAGTACTTC
v_gene: TRBV27
d_gene: TRBD1
j_gene: TRBJ2-7
abundance: many

CDR3aa: CASRSAGGGDSPLHF
CDR3nt: TGTGCCAGCAGATCCGCAGGGGGCGGGGATTCACCCCTCCACTTT
v_gene: TRBV6-1
d_gene: TRBD1
j_gene: TRBJ1-6
abundance: .

CDR3aa: CASSSTFGRAKETQYF
CDR3nt: TGTGCCAGCAGCTCCACATTCGGCCGGGCGAAGGAGACCCAGTACTTC
v_gene: TRBV7-2
d_gene: .
j_gene: TRBJ2-5
abundance: many

CDR3aa: CASGGVLTNEKLFF
CDR3nt: TGTGCCAGCGGGGGAGTCCTCACAAATGAAAAACTGTTTTTT
v_gene: TRBV27
d_gene: .
j_gene: TRBJ1-4
abundance: few

CDR3aa: CATSDLATGSSAGELFF
CDR3nt: TGTGCCACCAGTGATTTGGCGACGGGGTCGAGCGCCGGGGAGCTGTTTTTT
v_gene: TRBV24-1
d_gene: .
j_gene: TRBJ2-2
abundance: many

CDR3aa: CASSSRVAQYF
CDR3nt: TGTGCCAGCAGCTCAAGGGTGGCGCAGTATTTT
v_gene: TRBV5-6
d_gene: .
j_gene: TRBJ2-3
abundance: few

CDR3aa: CASSEDRGIGSPLHF
CDR3nt: TGTGCCAGCAGTGAAGACAGGGGGATTGGGTCACCCCTCCACTTT
v_gene: TRBV6-1
d_gene: TRBD1
j_gene: TRBJ1-6
abundance: many

CDR3aa: CASSVAGQQETQYF
CDR3nt: TGCGCCAGCAGCGTCGCTGGACAGCAAGAGACCCAGTACTTC
v_gene: TRBV5-1
d_gene: .
j_gene: TRBJ2-5
abundance: many

CDR3aa: CASSLRPSTGAAETQYF
CDR3nt: TGTGCCAGCAGCTTAAGACCGTCGACGGGGGCCGCAGAGACCCAGTACTTC
v_gene: TRBV11-2
d_gene: .
j_gene: TRBJ2-5
abundance: few

CDR3aa: CSAIASGRLTDTQYF
CDR3nt: TGCAGTGCTATTGCAAGCGGGAGATTGACAGATACGCAGTATTTT
v_gene: TRBV20-1
d_gene: TRBD2
j_gene: TRBJ2-3
abundance: .

CDR3aa: CASSPRGTNSYEQYF
CDR3nt: TGTGCCAGCTCACCAAGAGGGACCAATAGCTACGAGCAGTACTTC
v_gene: TRBV18
d_gene: .
j_gene: TRBJ2-7
abundance: few

CDR3aa: CASSLNRGTGGLYEQYF
CDR3nt: TGTGCCAGCAGTTTAAACCGAGGGACAGGGGGCTTGTACGAGCAGTACTTC
v_gene: TRBV28
d_gene: TRBD1
j_gene: TRBJ2-7
abundance: .

CDR3aa: CASSSSDANPYGYTF
CDR3nt: TGTGCCAGCAGTTCGTCAGACGCGAACCCCTATGGCTACACCTTC
v_gene: TRBV27
d_gene: .
j_gene: TRBJ1-2
abundance: many

CDR3aa: CASSLELLRGRDNEQFF
CDR3nt: TGTGCCAGCAGCTTAGAACTTTTACGCGGGAGGGACAATGAGCAGTTCTTC
v_gene: TRBV7-2
d_gene: TRBD2
j_gene: TRBJ2-1
abundance: many